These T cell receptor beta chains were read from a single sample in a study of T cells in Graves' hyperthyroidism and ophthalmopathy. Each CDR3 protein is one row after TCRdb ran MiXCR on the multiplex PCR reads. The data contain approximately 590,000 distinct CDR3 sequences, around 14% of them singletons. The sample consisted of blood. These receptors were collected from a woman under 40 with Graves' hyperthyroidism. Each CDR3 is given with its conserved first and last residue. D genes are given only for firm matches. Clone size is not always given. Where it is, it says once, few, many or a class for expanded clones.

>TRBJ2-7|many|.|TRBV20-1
TGCAGTGCGGGTGATACAGGAAACTACGAGCAGTACTTC
CSAGDTGNYEQYF
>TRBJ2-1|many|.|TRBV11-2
TGTGCCAGCAGCCTGGACAGTCTAAATGAGCAGTTCTTC
CASSLDSLNEQFF
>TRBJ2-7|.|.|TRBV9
TGTGCCAGCAGCGCAGGACATAAAACCTACGAGCAGTACTTC
CASSAGHKTYEQYF
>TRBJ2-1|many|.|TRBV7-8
TGTGCCAGCAGCTTAGCCGCCGTAGACAATGAGCAGTTCTTC
CASSLAAVDNEQFF
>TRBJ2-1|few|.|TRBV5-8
TGTGCCAGCAGCTTGGCCAAGACCTACAATGAGCAGTTCTTC
CASSLAKTYNEQFF
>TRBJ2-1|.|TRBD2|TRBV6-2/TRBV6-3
TGTGCCAGCAGTTACACCACTAGCGGGAGTGGCTATGAGCAGTTCTTC
CASSYTTSGSGYEQFF
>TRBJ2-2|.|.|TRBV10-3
TGTGCCATCAGTGATGGGAGGACAGCGAACACCGGGGAGCTGTTTTTT
CAISDGRTANTGELFF
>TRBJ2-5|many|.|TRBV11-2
TGTGCCAGCAGCTTAGCCCGGACTCATAGGGAGACCCAGTACTTC
CASSLARTHRETQYF
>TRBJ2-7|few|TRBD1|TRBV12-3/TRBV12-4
TGTGCCACACGACAGGGGAGCACCTACGAGCAGTACTTC
CATRQGSTYEQYF
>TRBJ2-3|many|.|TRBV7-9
TGTGCCAGCAGCTTTTCCCGGGACGCTACAGATACGCAGTATTTT
CASSFSRDATDTQYF
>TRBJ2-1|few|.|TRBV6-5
TGTGCCAGCAGTTACGACTCCAGAATCGCGAATGAGCAGTTCTTC
CASSYDSRIANEQFF
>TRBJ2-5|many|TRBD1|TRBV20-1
TGCAGTGCTAGGGGCCGGGACAGTCGCCAAGAGACCCAGTACTTC
CSARGRDSRQETQYF
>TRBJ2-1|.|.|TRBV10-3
TGTGCCATCAGACTAAACAGGGGGGAGGGTGAGCAGTTCTTC
CAIRLNRGEGEQFF
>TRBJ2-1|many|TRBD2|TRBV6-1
TGTGCCAGCAAGGGGACTAGCTCCTACAATGAGCAGTTCTTC
CASKGTSSYNEQFF
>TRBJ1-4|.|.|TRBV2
TGTGCCAGCAGTGTTCAGGAAAAACTGTTTTTT
CASSVQEKLFF
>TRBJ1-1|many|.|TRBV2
TGTGCCAGCAGTGAAGCGCTTGGGGGGACTGAAGCTTTCTTT
CASSEALGGTEAFF
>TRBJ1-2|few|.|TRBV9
TGTGCCAGCAGCGCCGCATACGGCTACACCTTC
CASSAAYGYTF
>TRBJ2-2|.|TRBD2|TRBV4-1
TGCGCCAGCAGCCAAGGCCCGACTAGCGGACACACCGGGGAGCTGTTTTTT
CASSQGPTSGHTGELFF
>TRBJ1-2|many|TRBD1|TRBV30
TGTGCCTGGAGCCACCTCGGGACAGCTCTCTATGGCTACACCTTC
CAWSHLGTALYGYTF
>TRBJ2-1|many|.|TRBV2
TGTGCCAGCAGTGTCACTAGGATGGGTAATGAGCAGTTCTTC
CASSVTRMGNEQFF
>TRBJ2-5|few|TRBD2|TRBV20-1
TGCAGTGGTGGACTAGCGGGAGACGGAGAGACCCAGTACTTC
CSGGLAGDGETQYF